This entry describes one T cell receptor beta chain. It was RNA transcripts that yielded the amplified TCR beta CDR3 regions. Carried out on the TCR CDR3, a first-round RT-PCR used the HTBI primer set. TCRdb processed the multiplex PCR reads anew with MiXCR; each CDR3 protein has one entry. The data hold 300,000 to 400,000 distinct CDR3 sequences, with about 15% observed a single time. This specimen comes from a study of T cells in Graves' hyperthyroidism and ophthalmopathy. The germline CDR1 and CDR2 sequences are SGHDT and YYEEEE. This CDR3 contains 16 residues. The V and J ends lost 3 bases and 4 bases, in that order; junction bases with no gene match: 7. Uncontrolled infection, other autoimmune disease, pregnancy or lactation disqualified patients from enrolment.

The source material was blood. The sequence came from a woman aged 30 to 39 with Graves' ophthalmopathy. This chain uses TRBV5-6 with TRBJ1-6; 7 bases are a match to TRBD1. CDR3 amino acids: CASSSEAQGYNSPLHF. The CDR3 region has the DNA TGTGCCAGCAGCTCGGAGGCACAGGGGTATAATTCACCCCTCCACTTT.